This TCR beta chain was sequenced for a study of OX40 agonist ivuxolimab in advanced cancers. Sequencing used immunoSEQ multiplex PCR; TCRdb keeps in-frame clones, though not all of them. Altogether 90,000 or so clones are present, 80% to 95% being singletons, with the ten largest covering about 3%. The receptor comes from an adult with an advanced solid tumor such as melanoma, head and neck, liver or kidney cancer. The sample in question was CD4+ or CD8+ T cells sorted from blood, obtained in a trial of the OX40 agonist ivuxolimab.

CDR3 sequence: CASSYSRELQETQYF. In nucleotides, the CDR3 is TGTGCCAGCAGTTACTCGAGGGAGCTTCAAGAGACCCAGTACTTC. The V and J genes are TRBV6-6 and TRBJ2-5, with D tentatively TRBD2 (5 bases). CDR3 length: 15 amino acids. V shed 0 bases and J shed 2 bases, with 10 bases lying between them. CDR1 MNHNY and CDR2 SVGAGI come from the germline V gene (reference sequence).